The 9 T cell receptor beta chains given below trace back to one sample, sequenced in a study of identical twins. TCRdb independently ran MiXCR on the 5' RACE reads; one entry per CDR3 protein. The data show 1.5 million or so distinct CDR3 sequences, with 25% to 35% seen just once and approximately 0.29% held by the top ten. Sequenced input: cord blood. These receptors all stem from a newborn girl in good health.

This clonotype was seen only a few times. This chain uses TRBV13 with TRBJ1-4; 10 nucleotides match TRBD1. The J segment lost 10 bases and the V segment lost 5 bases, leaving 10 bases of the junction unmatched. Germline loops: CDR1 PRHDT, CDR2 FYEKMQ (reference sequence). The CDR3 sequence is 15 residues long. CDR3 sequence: CASSSTGQGLGKLFF. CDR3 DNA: TGTGCCAGCAGCAGCACGGGACAGGGGTTGGGAAAACTGTTTTTT. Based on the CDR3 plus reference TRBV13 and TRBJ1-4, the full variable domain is AAGVIQSPRHLIKEKRETATLKCYPIPRHDTVYWYQQGPGQDPQFLISFYEKMQSDKGSIPDRFSAQQFSDYHSELNMSSLELGDSALYFCASSSTGQGLGKLFFGSGTQLSVL.

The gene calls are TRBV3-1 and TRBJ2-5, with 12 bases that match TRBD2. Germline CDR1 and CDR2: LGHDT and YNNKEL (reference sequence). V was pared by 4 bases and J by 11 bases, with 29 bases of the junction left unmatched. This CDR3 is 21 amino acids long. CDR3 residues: CASSPRTNLAGGTHSYNEQYF. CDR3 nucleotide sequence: TGTGCCAGCAGCCCCAGAACAAACCTAGCGGGGGGGACCCACTCCTACAATGAGCAGTACTTC.

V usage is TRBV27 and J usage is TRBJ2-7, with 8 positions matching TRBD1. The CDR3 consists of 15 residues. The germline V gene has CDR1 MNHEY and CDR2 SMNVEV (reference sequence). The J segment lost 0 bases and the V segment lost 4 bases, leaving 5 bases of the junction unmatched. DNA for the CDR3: TGTGCCAGCAGTTACTCGACAGGGGCCTCCTACGAGCAGTACTTC. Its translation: CASSYSTGASYEQYF.

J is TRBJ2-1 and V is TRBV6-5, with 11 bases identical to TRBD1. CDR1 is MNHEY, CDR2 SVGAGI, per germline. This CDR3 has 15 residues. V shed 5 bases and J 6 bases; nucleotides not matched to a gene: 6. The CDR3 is CASSHRDRGTNEQFF. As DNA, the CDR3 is TGTGCCAGCAGTCACCGGGACAGGGGGACCAATGAGCAGTTCTTC.

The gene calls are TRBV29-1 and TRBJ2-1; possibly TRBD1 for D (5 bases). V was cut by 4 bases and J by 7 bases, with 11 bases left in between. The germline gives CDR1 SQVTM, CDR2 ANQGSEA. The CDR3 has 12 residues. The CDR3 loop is CSVVQGVNEQFF. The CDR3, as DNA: TGCAGCGTTGTCCAGGGTGTGAATGAGCAGTTCTTC.

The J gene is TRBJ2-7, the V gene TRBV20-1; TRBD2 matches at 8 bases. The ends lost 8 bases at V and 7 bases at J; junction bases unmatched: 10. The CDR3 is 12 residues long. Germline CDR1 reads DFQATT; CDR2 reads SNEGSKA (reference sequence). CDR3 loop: CSTSSGSREQYF. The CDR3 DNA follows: TGCAGTACGTCTAGCGGGTCAAGAGAGCAGTACTTC.

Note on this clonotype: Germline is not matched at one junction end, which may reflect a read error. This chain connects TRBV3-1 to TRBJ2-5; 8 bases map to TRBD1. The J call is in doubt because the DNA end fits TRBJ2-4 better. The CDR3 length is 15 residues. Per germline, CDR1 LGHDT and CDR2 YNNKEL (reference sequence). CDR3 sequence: CAGSPGQGGKNIQYF. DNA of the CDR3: TGTGCCGGCAGCCCCGGACAGGGTGGCAAAAACATTCAGTACTTC.

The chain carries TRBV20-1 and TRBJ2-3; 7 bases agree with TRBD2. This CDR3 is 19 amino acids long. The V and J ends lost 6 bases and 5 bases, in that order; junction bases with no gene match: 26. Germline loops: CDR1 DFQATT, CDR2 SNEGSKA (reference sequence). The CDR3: CSADLTWVASGSKGDTQYF. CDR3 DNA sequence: TGCAGTGCCGATCTCACCTGGGTGGCTAGCGGTTCAAAGGGAGATACGCAGTATTTT.

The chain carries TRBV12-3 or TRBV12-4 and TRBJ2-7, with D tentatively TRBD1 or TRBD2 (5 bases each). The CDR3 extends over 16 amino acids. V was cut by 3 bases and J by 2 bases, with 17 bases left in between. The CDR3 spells CASSFGKGSHPYEQYF. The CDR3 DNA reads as TGTGCCAGCAGTTTCGGGAAGGGGTCTCACCCCTACGAGCAGTACTTC.